A single sample gave rise to the 14 T cell receptor beta chains below, sequenced in a study of post-analysis software for immune sequencing data. Broader study findings: TRBV segments more frequent in patients than in controls numbered a few and included TRBV5-6, TRBV5-1 and TRBV20-1.

Unique molecular identifiers were built into the TCR beta cDNA libraries. TCRdb used MiXCR to reprocess the PCR reads, holding one entry per CDR3 protein. The sample yields 750,000 to 950,000 distinct CDR3 sequences, about 50% seen once. These receptors' targets are unknown. Sequencing used blood. These receptors originate from a girl between 10 and 17 years old with multiple sclerosis.

The V and J genes are TRBV4-2 and TRBJ2-6, with TRBD1 identical over 11 bases. Germline trimming cut 4 bases from V and 0 bases from J; bases unmatched to any gene: 11. The CDR3 has 20 residues. CDR1 is LGHNA and CDR2 is YNFKEQ in the germline V gene. CDR3 sequence: CASSPLRTGGILSGANVLTF. The CDR3 nucleotides are TGTGCCAGCAGCCCCCTCCGGACAGGGGGCATTCTCTCTGGGGCCAACGTCCTGACTTTC.

The rearrangement uses TRBV7-4 and TRBJ2-7; D possibly matches TRBD1 or TRBD2 (5 bases each). The germline V gene has CDR1 SGHVT and CDR2 SQSDAQ. This CDR3 spans 13 amino acids. Trimming removed 2 bases from V and 4 bases from J, with 9 bases in between. Written as DNA, the CDR3 is TGTGCCAGCAGCTTATGGGACGCATACGAGCAGTACTTC. This codes for CASSLWDAYEQYF.

V usage is TRBV5-1 and J usage is TRBJ2-1; D is possibly TRBD2 (5 bases). Trimming stripped 1 base from V and 3 bases from J, with 11 bases between. CDR3 length: 15 residues. Germline V gene data show CDR1 as SGHRS and CDR2 as YFSETQ. CDR3 DNA sequence: TGCGCCAGCAGCTTGTGGGCAGCGGACTACAATGAGCAGTTCTTC. This codes for CASSLWAADYNEQFF.

The V gene is TRBV10-3, the J gene TRBJ2-7; D gene uncertain. In germline, CDR1 is ENHRY, CDR2 SYGVKD. V lost 0 bases to trimming and J lost 4 bases, with 7 bases between them. The CDR3 loop spans 13 amino acids. The CDR3 nucleotides read TGTGCCATCAGTGAGTCCTCAGCGTACGAGCAGTACTTC. Its translation is CAISESSAYEQYF.

The chain is built from TRBV19 and TRBJ1-1, with D tentatively TRBD1 (5 bases). Germline V CDR1 and CDR2: LNHDA, SQIVND (reference sequence). The CDR3 is 17 residues long. V was shortened by 3 bases and J by 0 bases, with 17 bases between the two germline ends. CDR3 protein: CASSIGFGALVNTEAFF. The CDR3 DNA reads as TGTGCCAGTAGTATTGGCTTTGGGGCCTTGGTGAACACTGAAGCTTTCTTT.

The rearrangement uses TRBV18 and TRBJ1-2, with D perhaps matching TRBD1 (6 bases). V was pared by 1 base and J by 10 bases, with 13 bases between. Germline CDR1 is KGHSH and CDR2 is LQKENI. The CDR3 sequence is 13 residues long. CDR3 residues: CASSPQSDSFYTF. CDR3 DNA sequence: TGTGCCAGCTCACCACAATCGGACAGCTTCTACACCTTC.

The rearrangement links TRBV5-5 to TRBJ1-2; a possible D gene is TRBD1 (5 bases). This CDR3 has 17 residues. Looked up from germline, CDR1 is SGHKS and CDR2 is YYEKEE (reference sequence). V was trimmed by 3 bases and J by 6 bases, leaving 24 bases between them. CDR3 DNA: TGTGCCAGCAGCTATCAACCGAGGACAAAAAGACGTGATGGCTACACCTTC. Translating it yields CASSYQPRTKRRDGYTF.

This clonotype showed up just a few times. The V call is TRBV29-1, the J call TRBJ2-7; maybe TRBD1 (5 bases). V was pared by 4 bases and J by 6 bases, with 19 bases between. Germline V gene lookup returns CDR1 SQVTM and CDR2 ANQGSEA. The CDR3 loop spans 14 amino acids. The chain's CDR3 is CSVAPLGQGGEQYF. CDR3 coding DNA: TGCAGCGTTGCCCCCCTAGGGCAGGGCGGCGAGCAGTACTTC.

The sample holds one count of this clonotype. The chain is built from TRBV29-1 and TRBJ2-1, with 13 bases lining up with TRBD2. J was trimmed by 8 bases and V by 1 base; bases with no gene match: 5. Germline CDR1 is SQVTM and CDR2 is ANQGSEA. The CDR3 totals 15 residues. CDR3 sequence: CSVEVTSGRTDEQFF. Written as DNA, the CDR3 is TGCAGCGTTGAAGTGACTAGCGGGAGGACGGATGAGCAGTTCTTC.

The genes are TRBV7-9 and TRBJ1-6, with 8 bases that match TRBD1. The V gene end was trimmed by 5 bases and the J gene end by 10 bases; junction bases not matched to a gene: 10. The CDR3 totals 15 residues. Germline V gene data show CDR1 as SEHNR and CDR2 as FQNEAQ (reference sequence). CDR3 coding DNA: TGTGCCAGCAGCCCGGACAGGGACGCTGAATCACCCCTCCACTTT. Its protein product is CASSPDRDAESPLHF.

V gene TRBV12-3 or TRBV12-4 combines with J gene TRBJ2-5, with 8 positions matching TRBD1. The CDR3 is made up of 17 amino acids. Germline trimming cut 6 bases from V and 1 base from J; bases unmatched to any gene: 13. The CDR3 sequence is CASSPDRARWGQETQYF. As DNA, the CDR3 is TGTGCCAGCAGCCCGGACAGGGCGAGATGGGGCCAAGAGACCCAGTACTTC.

The chain employs TRBV7-9 and TRBJ1-1; tentative D call: TRBD1 (6 bases). CDR3 size: 17 residues. With 3 bases removed from V and 0 bases from J, the gap between germline ends came to 17 bases. Germline assignment: CDR1 SEHNR and CDR2 FQNEAQ (reference sequence). The CDR3 sequence: CASSLFRFRDMNTEAFF. CDR3 sequence (DNA): TGTGCCAGCAGCTTGTTCAGGTTCAGGGACATGAACACTGAAGCTTTCTTT. Together with reference TRBV7-9 and TRBJ1-1, the CDR3 gives the full variable domain: DTGVSQNPRHKITKRGQNVTFRCDPISEHNRLYWYRQTLGQGPEFLTYFQNEAQLEKSRLLSDRFSAERPKGSFSTLEIQRTEQGDSAMYLCASSLFRFRDMNTEAFFGQGTRLTVV.

The J gene is TRBJ2-3, the V gene TRBV11-2, with 7 bases matching TRBD1. Trimming at V came to 5 bases and at J to 4 bases, leaving 9 bases not matched to a gene. The CDR3 covers 15 residues. Germline CDR1 and CDR2: SGHAT and FQNNGV. The CDR3 region has the DNA TGTGCCAGCAGCCTGACAGGGTGGTCTGCAGATACGCAGTATTTT. Amino acid sequence: CASSLTGWSADTQYF.

J is TRBJ2-1 and V is TRBV29-1; TRBD2 agrees at 12 bases. This CDR3 comprises 13 residues. The J segment lost 7 bases and the V segment lost 4 bases, leaving 2 bases of the junction unmatched. Germline CDR1 SQVTM, CDR2 ANQGSEA. In DNA form, the CDR3 reads TGCAGCGTTGTGGGACTAGCGGGTAATGAGCAGTTCTTC. It yields the protein CSVVGLAGNEQFF.